Here is one T cell receptor (beta chain) with its context. The antigen this receptor binds is unknown. One base away there is no much larger clone; base qualities are not given. This sample stems from a study of blood T cell repertoires in COVID-19 (TCRdb year 2020). For the wider study: Collaborator samples came from the United States, Italy and Spain and covered acute and convalescent phases of COVID-19. The material from the prospective study consisted of cDNA or gDNA derived from T cells, B-cell-depleted T cells, or PBMCs. Subjects who had been exposed to COVID-19, were actively infected with it, or had recovered from it provided the deeply sampled blood TCRbeta repertoires that made up the dataset. A freely available public database, intended as a resource for researchers studying the immune response to SARS-CoV-2, is where the repertoires were released. Samples were obtained from the ongoing ImmuneRACE study (first 160 participants) and from over 1,000 subjects provided by 6 global collaborators. The sample metadata nearly always contained a de-identified subject ID, COVID-19 status, age in years and sex. Where available, HLA class I and class II types were obtained from metadata supplied by the sample provider rather than from assay-based typing. What the research found in general, with its limitations: The quantity of clinical and demographic metadata differed by source and by participant and was supplied without curation.

The immunoSEQ Assay, a bias-controlled multiplex PCR, was used to amplify TCRbeta CDR3 regions from genomic DNA. Regarding the original processing steps: Within the assay, amplification of reference gene primers was used to estimate how many nucleated cells each sample contained. Sequence reads were collapsed and filtered to measure the absolute abundance of every unique TCRbeta CDR3 rearrangement. For each sample, productive Simpson clonality was calculated as the square root of Simpson's diversity index across productive rearrangements. This is the immuneACCESS table as TCRdb keeps it, with only in-frame sequences that have V and J called. A part of the clones is gone; compared with another copy, unresolved V genes explain less than half, and the rest is unexplained. V, J and clone size reflect that table, while D and trimming were determined from the DNA. In all, the sample holds 350,000 to 400,000 clones, and 85% to 90% of those were seen once. In total, the top ten clones hold 0.95% to 1.1% of the sample.

Enrolling through a virtual design, the prospective study's participants ranged in age from roughly 18 to 89 years and lived across roughly 24 United States geographic areas. Cohort assignment in the prospective study relied on participant-reported clinical history from a screening survey and a study questionnaire. Recovered participants in ImmuneRACE Cohort 3 were defined as having two consecutive negative NP/OP PCR tests, clearance from a healthcare professional, or resolution of symptoms. Mobile phlebotomists in the prospective study collected whole blood, serum and a nasopharyngeal or oropharyngeal swab from every participant. Prospective study participants could optionally give additional blood draws and questionnaires over an approximately two-month period. Prospective study blood samples were shipped either frozen or at room temperature before DNA extraction. The CDR3 spans 16 residues, from the cysteine through the phenylalanine. The read is trimmed to its CDR3 DNA, 48 bases read in frame from base 1. After removal of 4 bases from V and 7 bases from J, the junction retains 15 bases not matched to a gene. CDR1 and CDR2 are drawn from the germline V gene: SNHLY, FYNNEI.

The chain is made from TRBV2 and TRBJ1-1; 7 nucleotides in the junction match TRBD1. The source of this sequence is a young man who had recovered from COVID-19. The sample comprised PBMCs or T cells enriched from blood (not recorded which). The nucleotide sequence reads TGTGCCAGCAGTGTTTTTTCAGGGGGTCTTGCCAATGAAGCTTTCTTT. Its protein product is CASSVFSGGLANEAFF.